This T cell receptor beta chain was obtained from a study of T-cell reconstitution after alpha-beta-depleted transplantation in children. V was trimmed by 4 bases and J by 7 bases, leaving 11 bases between them. Germline values: CDR1 SQVTM, CDR2 ANQGSEA. The CDR3 spans 13 residues. As it was prepared, the TCRbeta library received unique molecular identifiers. MiXCR, run by TCRdb on the PCR reads, gives a single entry per CDR3 protein. The table records about 500,000 distinct CDR3 sequences, about 31% of them present only once. The sequence was obtained from a human donor who donated a stem cell graft to a child with aplastic anemia. The genes are TRBV29-1 and TRBJ1-6; weak D call: TRBD1 (5 bases). The source material was PBMCs from the stem cell graft donor, sampled from the stem cell graft. The CDR3: CSVGSGGNSPLHF. CDR3 bases: TGCAGCGTTGGCAGCGGGGGAAATTCACCCCTCCACTTT.